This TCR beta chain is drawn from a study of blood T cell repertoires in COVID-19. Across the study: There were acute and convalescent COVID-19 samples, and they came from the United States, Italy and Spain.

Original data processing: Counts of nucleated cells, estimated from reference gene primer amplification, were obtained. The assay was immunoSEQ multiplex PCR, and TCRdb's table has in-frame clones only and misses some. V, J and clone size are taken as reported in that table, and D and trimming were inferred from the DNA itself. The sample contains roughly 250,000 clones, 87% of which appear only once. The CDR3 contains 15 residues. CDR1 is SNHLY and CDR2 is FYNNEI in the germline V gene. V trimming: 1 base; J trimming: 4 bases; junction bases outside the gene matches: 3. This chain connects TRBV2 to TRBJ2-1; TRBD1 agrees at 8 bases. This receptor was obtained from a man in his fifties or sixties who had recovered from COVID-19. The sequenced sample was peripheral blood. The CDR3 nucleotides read TGTGCCAGCAGTGAAGACAGGGGGGCATACAATGAGCAGTTCTTC. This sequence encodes CASSEDRGAYNEQFF.